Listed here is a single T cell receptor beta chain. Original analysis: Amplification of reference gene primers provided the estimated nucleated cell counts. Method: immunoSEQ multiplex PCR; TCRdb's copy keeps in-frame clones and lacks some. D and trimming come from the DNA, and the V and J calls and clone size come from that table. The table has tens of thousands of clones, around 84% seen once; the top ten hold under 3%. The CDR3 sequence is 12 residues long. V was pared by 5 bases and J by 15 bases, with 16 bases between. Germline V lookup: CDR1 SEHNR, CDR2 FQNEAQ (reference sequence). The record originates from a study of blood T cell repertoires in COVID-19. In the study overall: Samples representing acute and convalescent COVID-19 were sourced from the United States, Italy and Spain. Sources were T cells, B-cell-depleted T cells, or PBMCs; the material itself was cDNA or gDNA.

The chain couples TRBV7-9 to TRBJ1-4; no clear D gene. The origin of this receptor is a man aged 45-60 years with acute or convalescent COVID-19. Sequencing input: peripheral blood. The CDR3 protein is CASSPLGGDVFF. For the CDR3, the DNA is TGTGCCAGCAGCCCGCTGGGAGGTGACGTGTTTTTT. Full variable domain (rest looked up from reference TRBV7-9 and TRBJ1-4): DTGVSQNPRHKITKRGQNVTFRCDPISEHNRLYWYRQTLGQGPEFLTYFQNEAQLEKSRLLSDRFSAERPKGSFSTLEIQRTEQGDSAMYLCASSPLGGDVFFGSGTQLSVL.